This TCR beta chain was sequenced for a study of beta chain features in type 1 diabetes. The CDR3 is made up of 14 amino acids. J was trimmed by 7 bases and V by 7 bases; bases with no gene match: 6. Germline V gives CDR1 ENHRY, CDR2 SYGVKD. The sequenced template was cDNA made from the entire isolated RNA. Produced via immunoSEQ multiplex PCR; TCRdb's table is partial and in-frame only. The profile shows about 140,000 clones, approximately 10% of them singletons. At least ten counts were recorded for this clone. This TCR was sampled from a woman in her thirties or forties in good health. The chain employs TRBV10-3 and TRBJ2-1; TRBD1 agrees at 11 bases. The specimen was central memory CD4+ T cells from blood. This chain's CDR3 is CAITPGQGVNEQFF. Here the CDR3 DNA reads TGTGCCATCACACCGGGACAGGGGGTAAATGAGCAGTTCTTC.